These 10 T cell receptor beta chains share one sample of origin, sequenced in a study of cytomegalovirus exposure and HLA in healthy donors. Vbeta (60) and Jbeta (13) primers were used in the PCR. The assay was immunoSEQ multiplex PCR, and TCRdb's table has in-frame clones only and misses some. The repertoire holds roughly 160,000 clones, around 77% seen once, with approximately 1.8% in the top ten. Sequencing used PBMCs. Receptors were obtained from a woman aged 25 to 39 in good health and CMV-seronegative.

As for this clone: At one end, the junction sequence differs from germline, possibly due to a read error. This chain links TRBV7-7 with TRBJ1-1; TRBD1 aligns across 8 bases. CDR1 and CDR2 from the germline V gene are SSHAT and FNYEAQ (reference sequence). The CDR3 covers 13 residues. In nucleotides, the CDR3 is TGTGCTAGCAGCGAAGGGACAGGCTATGAAGCTTTCTTT. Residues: CASSEGTGYEAFF. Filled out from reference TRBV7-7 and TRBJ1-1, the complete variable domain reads GAGVSQSPRYKVTKRGQDVTLRCDPISSHATLYWYQQALGQGPEFLTYFNYEAQPDKSGLPSDRFSAERPEGSISTLTIQRTEQRDSAMYRCASSEGTGYEAFFGQGTRLTVV.

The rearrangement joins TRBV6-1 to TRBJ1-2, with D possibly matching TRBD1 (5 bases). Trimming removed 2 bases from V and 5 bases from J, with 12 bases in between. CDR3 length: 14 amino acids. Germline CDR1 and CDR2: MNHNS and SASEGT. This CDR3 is CASSELVRDYGYTF. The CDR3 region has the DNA TGTGCCAGCAGTGAATTGGTCAGGGATTATGGCTACACCTTC.

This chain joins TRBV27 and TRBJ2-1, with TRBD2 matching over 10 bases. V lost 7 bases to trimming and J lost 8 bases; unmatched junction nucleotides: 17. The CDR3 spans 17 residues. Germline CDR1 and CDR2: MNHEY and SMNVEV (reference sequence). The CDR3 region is CASNDLNRVAGGHEQFF. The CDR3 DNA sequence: TGTGCCAGCAATGACCTCAATAGGGTAGCGGGAGGTCATGAGCAGTTCTTC.

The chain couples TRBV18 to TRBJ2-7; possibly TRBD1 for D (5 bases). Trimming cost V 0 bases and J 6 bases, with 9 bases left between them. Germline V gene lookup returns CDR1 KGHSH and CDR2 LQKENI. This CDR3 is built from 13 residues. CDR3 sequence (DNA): TGTGCCAGCTCACCACCGCACAGGTCCGAGCAGTACTTC. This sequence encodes CASSPPHRSEQYF.

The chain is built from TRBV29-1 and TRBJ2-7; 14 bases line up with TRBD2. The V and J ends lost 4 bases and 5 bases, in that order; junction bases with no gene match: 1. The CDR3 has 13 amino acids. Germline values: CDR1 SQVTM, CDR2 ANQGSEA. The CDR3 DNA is TGCAGCGTTGCGGGACTAGCGGGAGACGAGCAGTACTTC. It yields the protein CSVAGLAGDEQYF.

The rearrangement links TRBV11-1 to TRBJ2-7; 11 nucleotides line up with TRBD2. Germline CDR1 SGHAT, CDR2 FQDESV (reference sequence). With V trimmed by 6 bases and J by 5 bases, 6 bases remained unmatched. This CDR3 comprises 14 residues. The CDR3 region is CASRSGLAGHEQYF. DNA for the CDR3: TGTGCCAGCAGGTCTGGACTAGCGGGCCACGAGCAGTACTTC.

CDR3 nucleotide sequence: TGTGCCAGTAGTATAGGCCCAGGCGGGACTGGAAACACCATATATTTT. This encodes CASSIGPGGTGNTIYF. The chain links TRBV19 to TRBJ1-3; no clear D. The CDR3 sequence is 16 residues long. The V end lost 1 base, the J end lost 2 bases, and 12 bases lay between the germline ends. CDR1 is LNHDA and CDR2 is SQIVND in the germline V gene (reference sequence).

Written as DNA, the CDR3 is TGTGCCAGCAGCCCGAGAGAGACAGGGATGGGGGGCTACACCTTC. Amino acid sequence: CASSPRETGMGGYTF. The gene calls are TRBV4-2 and TRBJ1-2; 7 bases align to TRBD1. The J segment lost 8 bases and the V segment lost 4 bases, leaving 13 bases of the junction unmatched. The CDR3 covers 15 residues. Germline values: CDR1 LGHNA, CDR2 YNFKEQ.

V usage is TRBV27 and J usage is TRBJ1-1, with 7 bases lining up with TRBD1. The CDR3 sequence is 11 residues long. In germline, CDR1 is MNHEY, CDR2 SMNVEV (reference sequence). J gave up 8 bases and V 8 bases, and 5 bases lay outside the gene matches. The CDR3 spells CASLEGAEAFF. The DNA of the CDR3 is TGTGCCAGCCTGGAGGGGGCAGAAGCTTTCTTT.

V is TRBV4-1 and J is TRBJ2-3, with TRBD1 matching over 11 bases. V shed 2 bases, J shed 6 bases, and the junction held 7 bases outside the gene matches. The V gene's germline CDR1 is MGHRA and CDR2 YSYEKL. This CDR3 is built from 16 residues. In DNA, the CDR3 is TGCGCCAGCAGCCAACGCGGGACAGGGGGATGGGATACGCAGTATTTT. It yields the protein CASSQRGTGGWDTQYF.